Ten or more counts support the clone carrying this T cell receptor (beta chain). Antigen unknown. Unique molecular identifiers were incorporated during preparation of the TCRbeta library. TCRdb ran MiXCR on the PCR reads and lists one entry per CDR3 protein. The profile shows 85,000 to 120,000 distinct CDR3 sequences, 7.5% to 9% of them singletons. This CDR3 region has 13 residues. From germline, CDR1 is SGHVS and CDR2 FNYEAQ. V lost 3 bases and J lost 4; bases outside the gene matches: 2. These data belong to a study of T-cell reconstitution after alpha-beta-depleted transplantation in children. The study's findings and limits: Expanded clones from the graft, numbering several hundred, reportedly supplied alpha-beta T cells about two months after transplant. Most T-cell counts and diversity one year after the transplant came from T cells that were newly produced. Surviving recipient T cells and thymic progenitors underlay high day-60 TCRbeta diversity in some patients.

The chain recombines TRBV7-6 with TRBJ1-2; 7 bases agree with TRBD1. Sequenced material: PBMCs, taken before TCRalphabeta/CD19-depleted stem cell transplant. The sequence was collected from a boy aged 2 to 9 with acute lymphoblastic leukemia, due to receive a stem cell transplant. The CDR3 DNA reads as TGTGCCAGCAGCTTTGACAGGGTCTATGGCTACACCTTC. Its translation: CASSFDRVYGYTF.